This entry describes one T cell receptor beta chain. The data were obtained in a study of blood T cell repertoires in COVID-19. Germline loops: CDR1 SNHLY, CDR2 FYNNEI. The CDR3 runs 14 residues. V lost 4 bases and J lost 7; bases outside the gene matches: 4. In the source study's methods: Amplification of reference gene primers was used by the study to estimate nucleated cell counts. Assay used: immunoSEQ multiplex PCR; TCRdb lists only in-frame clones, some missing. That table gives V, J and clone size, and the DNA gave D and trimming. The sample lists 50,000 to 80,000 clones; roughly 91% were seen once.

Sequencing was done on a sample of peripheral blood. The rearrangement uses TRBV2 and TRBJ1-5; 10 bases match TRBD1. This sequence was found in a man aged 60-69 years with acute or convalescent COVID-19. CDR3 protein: CASSGTGGEQPQHF. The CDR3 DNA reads TGTGCCAGCAGTGGGACAGGGGGTGAACAGCCCCAGCATTTT.